A single sample gave rise to the 28 T cell receptor beta chains below, sequenced in a study of cytomegalovirus exposure and HLA in healthy donors. PCR amplification relied on 60 Vbeta primers (plus 13 Jbeta primers). Assay: immunoSEQ multiplex PCR; the TCRdb copy retains only in-frame clones and omits some. The specimen's table records 200,000 to 250,000 clones. Specimen: PBMCs. The receptor set was obtained from a girl aged 2-10 years in good health and CMV-seropositive.

V gene TRBV5-4 combines with J gene TRBJ1-2; D possibly corresponds to TRBD1 (6 bases). This CDR3 comprises 14 residues. The germline V gene encodes CDR1 SGHNT and CDR2 YYREEE (reference sequence). Deletions cut 5 bases from V and 4 bases from J, with 15 bases between. CDR3 amino acids: CASSSGTNGYGYTF. The CDR3 coding sequence is TGTGCCAGCAGTAGCGGGACAAATGGCTATGGCTACACCTTC.

The V and J genes are TRBV19 and TRBJ2-5; 12 bases line up with TRBD2. The CDR3 consists of 18 residues. Germline lookup yields CDR1 LNHDA and CDR2 SQIVND (reference sequence). Trimming took 5 bases from V and 0 from J; bases not matched to a gene: 10. This CDR3 is CASSPRLAGEGYQETQYF. DNA of the CDR3: TGTGCCAGTAGTCCAAGACTAGCGGGAGAGGGGTACCAAGAGACCCAGTACTTC.

This chain joins TRBV7-2 and TRBJ2-2; D gene ambiguous. V lost 2 bases, J lost 1 base, and 8 bases lay in between. The CDR3 consists of 15 residues. Germline CDR1 and CDR2: SGHTA and FQGNSA. DNA of the CDR3: TGTGCCAGCAGCTTATGGGCAGGGAACACCGGGGAGCTGTTTTTT. This sequence encodes CASSLWAGNTGELFF. The complete variable domain, with remaining parts taken from reference TRBV7-2 and TRBJ2-2, reads GAGVSQSPSNKVTEKGKDVELRCDPISGHTALYWYRQSLGQGLEFLIYFQGNSAPDKSGLPSDRFSAERTGGSVSTLTIQRTQQEDSAVYLCASSLWAGNTGELFFGEGSRLTVL.

The chain couples TRBV2 to TRBJ2-7; 7 bases are a match to TRBD1. Germline V CDR1 and CDR2: SNHLY, FYNNEI. CDR3 size: 15 residues. J lost 3 bases, V lost 6 bases, and 11 bases had no gene match. CDR3 coding DNA: TGTGCCAGCAGCGTGGGACAGAATCCACGCTACGAGCAGTACTTC. It codes for CASSVGQNPRYEQYF.

The CDR3 bases are TGTGCCAGCAGTCTCCAGGGGGCGGGGACTGAAGCTTTCTTT. Its translation is CASSLQGAGTEAFF. J is TRBJ1-1 and V is TRBV6-1; 8 bases are shared with TRBD1. Germline CDR1 is MNHNS and CDR2 is SASEGT. CDR3 length equals 14 residues. Trimming at V came to 5 bases and at J to 5 bases, leaving 7 bases not matched to a gene.

The chain couples TRBV6-4 to TRBJ1-2; 7 bases match TRBD1. The germline gives CDR1 MRHNA, CDR2 SNTAGT. Unmatched junction bases numbered 16, after V lost 2 bases and J lost 7 bases. The CDR3 extends over 17 amino acids. In DNA, the CDR3 is TGTGCCAGCAGTGACGACGAGGGGGCAGGGTCAGACTTTGGCTACACCTTC. Its translation is CASSDDEGAGSDFGYTF.

The chain links TRBV11-3 to TRBJ2-7; D unclear. Germline V CDR1 and CDR2: SGHNT, YENEEA. V was clipped by 3 bases and J by 6 bases, with 9 bases between them. The CDR3 contains 12 residues. The CDR3 DNA reads TGTGCCAGCAGCTTCGTTTCGGGCGAGCAGTACTTC. It codes for CASSFVSGEQYF.

The rearrangement uses TRBV19 and TRBJ1-1, with D possibly TRBD1 on 5 matching bases. The length of the CDR3 is 13 residues. Germline V CDR1 and CDR2: LNHDA, SQIVND (reference sequence). V was trimmed by 5 bases and J by 4 bases, leaving 11 bases between them. This CDR3 is CASSSGGGTEAFF. The CDR3 nucleotides read TGTGCCAGTAGTTCGGGGGGGGGCACTGAAGCTTTCTTT.

The chain combines TRBV19 with TRBJ1-1, with D maybe TRBD1 (6 bases). The CDR3 runs 11 residues. Trimming took 7 bases from V and 5 from J, leaving 8 bases between them. Germline-derived CDR1 and CDR2 are LNHDA and SQIVND (reference sequence). CDR3 sequence reads: CASKGGTEAFF. DNA for the CDR3: TGTGCCAGTAAAGGGGGTACTGAAGCTTTCTTT.

The gene calls are TRBV10-1 and TRBJ2-2; 7 bases align to TRBD1. Per germline, CDR1 WNHNN and CDR2 SYGVQD (reference sequence). The trim removed 4 bases at V and 6 bases at J, leaving 5 bases unmatched. The CDR3 runs 14 residues. In nucleotides, the CDR3 is TGCGCCAGCAGTGGACAGGGTGGGGCCGGGGAGCTGTTTTTT. It is translated as CASSGQGGAGELFF.

This chain connects TRBV4-1 to TRBJ2-1; 7 bases fit TRBD2. The trim removed 0 bases at V and 10 bases at J, leaving 15 bases unmatched. The CDR3 loop spans 17 amino acids. The germline V gene has CDR1 MGHRA and CDR2 YSYEKL. This CDR3 is CASSQDRVLAEKLEQFF. The DNA for the CDR3 is TGCGCCAGCAGCCAAGATAGGGTCCTAGCGGAAAAATTGGAGCAGTTCTTC.

To note about this clone: The junction departs from germline at one end; a sequencing error may be responsible. This chain links TRBV5-1 with TRBJ1-1; weak D call: TRBD1 (5 bases). In germline, CDR1 is SGHRS, CDR2 YFSETQ. This CDR3 region has 15 residues. The CDR3 spells CASSQQQEVKTEAFF. In nucleotides, the CDR3 is TGCGCCAGCAGCCAGCAACAGGAAGTGAAAACTGAAGCTTTCTTT.

The chain carries TRBV2 and TRBJ2-2; tentative D call: TRBD2 (5 bases). V lost 6 bases and J lost 5, with 19 bases in between. CDR1 and CDR2 (germline): SNHLY, FYNNEI. This CDR3 has 16 residues. The CDR3 region is CASRGPGRAVTGELFF. The CDR3 nucleotides read TGTGCCAGCAGGGGTCCTGGGCGAGCGGTAACCGGGGAGCTGTTTTTT.

This rearrangement joins TRBV7-3 to TRBJ2-6, with TRBD1 as a possible D gene (5 bases). V lost 5 bases, J lost 0 bases, and 14 bases lay in between. The CDR3 has 17 residues. Germline CDR1 reads SGHTA; CDR2 reads FQGTGA. The CDR3 loop is CASSLGLGDSGANVLTF. In DNA form, the CDR3 reads TGTGCCAGCAGCCTCGGGCTAGGGGACTCTGGGGCCAACGTCCTGACTTTC.

V usage is TRBV20-1 and J usage is TRBJ1-1; no reliable D call. Looked up from germline, CDR1 is DFQATT and CDR2 is SNEGSKA (reference sequence). The germline V and J ends were trimmed by 7 bases and 4 bases, with 10 bases remaining between them. This CDR3 spans 11 amino acids. The CDR3 spells CSVETGTEAFF. The CDR3 nucleotides read TGCAGTGTCGAGACGGGCACTGAAGCTTTCTTT.

J is TRBJ1-2 and V is TRBV18; D uncertain. The CDR3 has 16 amino acids. V lost 1 base to trimming and J lost 0 bases, with 12 bases between them. Germline values: CDR1 KGHSH, CDR2 LQKENI. CDR3 region: CASSPLLQATNYGYTF. The CDR3, as DNA: TGTGCCAGCTCACCACTTCTTCAGGCGACTAACTATGGCTACACCTTC.

V usage is TRBV10-2 and J usage is TRBJ2-7, with D possibly TRBD2 on 6 matching bases. CDR1 is WSHSY, CDR2 SAAADI, per germline. The CDR3 is 14 residues long. Trimming removed 2 bases from V and 4 bases from J, with 12 bases in between. The CDR3 sequence: CASSETGDIYEQYF. The DNA for the CDR3 is TGCGCCAGCAGTGAGACGGGAGATATTTACGAGCAGTACTTC.

The CDR3 here is CASSPRTQGLGLLAGLSDTQYF. The CDR3, as DNA: TGTGCCAGCAGCCCGCGCACACAGGGATTAGGGCTACTAGCGGGCCTCAGTGATACGCAGTATTTT. This chain joins TRBV21-1 and TRBJ2-3; TRBD2, the table's D call, lacks a check against the DNA. TRBV21-1 is shown as a pseudogene. This CDR3 comprises 22 residues.

V and J are TRBV5-6 and TRBJ2-2; the D gene is possibly TRBD1 (6 bases). Trimming shortened V by 4 bases and J by 3 bases, and 10 bases separated the two germline ends. CDR1 is SGHDT and CDR2 is YYEEEE in the germline V gene. The CDR3 loop spans 14 amino acids. The CDR3: CASSRTEYTGELFF. The CDR3 DNA is TGTGCCAGCAGCCGGACAGAGTACACCGGGGAGCTGTTTTTT.

The chain has TRBV7-9 and TRBJ1-1; the D gene is possibly TRBD1 (5 bases). Trimming took 4 bases from V and 3 from J, leaving 12 bases between them. CDR1 and CDR2 (germline): SEHNR, FQNEAQ (reference sequence). This CDR3 contains 14 residues. As DNA, the CDR3 is TGTGCCAGCAGCTCGGGACTCAGCTACACTGAAGCTTTCTTT. Translated, it gives CASSSGLSYTEAFF.

V gene TRBV5-6 combines with J gene TRBJ2-7, with 10 bases fitting TRBD1. J gave up 3 bases and V 3 bases, and 15 bases lay outside the gene matches. The CDR3 is 18 amino acids. Germline CDR1 and CDR2: SGHDT and YYEEEE. The CDR3 loop is CASSWTGQGPTHNYEQYF. The DNA for the CDR3 is TGTGCCAGCAGCTGGACGGGACAGGGGCCCACTCACAACTACGAGCAGTACTTC.

This sequence joins TRBV6-5 and TRBJ2-7; D possibly corresponds to TRBD2 (6 bases). Trimming removed 1 base from V and 4 bases from J, with 8 bases in between. The germline gives CDR1 MNHEY, CDR2 SVGAGI. The CDR3 is 13 amino acids. CDR3 sequence (DNA): TGTGCCAGCAGTTACTTGGAGGGGTACGAGCAGTACTTC. Its translation: CASSYLEGYEQYF.

V usage is TRBV7-3 and J usage is TRBJ2-5; possible D gene TRBD1, 5 bases. The CDR3 spans 13 residues. Germline V gene sequence: CDR1 SGHTA, CDR2 FQGTGA. V was cut by 4 bases and J by 4 bases, with 10 bases left in between. Written as DNA, the CDR3 is TGTGCCAGCAGCTCTACAGGTCGAGAGACCCAGTACTTC. Translated, it gives CASSSTGRETQYF.

The chain combines TRBV6-6 with TRBJ2-1, with TRBD1 matching 9 bases. The CDR3 length is 15 residues. Trimming cost V 7 bases and J 4 bases; bases outside gene matches: 8. Germline V gives CDR1 MNHNY, CDR2 SVGAGI (reference sequence). CDR3 loop: CASTDTGGLYNEQFF. In nucleotides, the CDR3 is TGTGCCAGCACCGATACAGGGGGCCTTTACAATGAGCAGTTCTTC.

This rearrangement joins TRBV2 to TRBJ2-7; D ambiguous. The CDR3 has 11 amino acids. Germline V gene lookup returns CDR1 SNHLY and CDR2 FYNNEI. The ends were cut back, 4 bases at V and 4 bases at J, with 5 bases in the middle. The CDR3 DNA is TGTGCCAGCAGTGCACTATACGAGCAGTACTTC. Its translation: CASSALYEQYF. Combining the CDR3 with reference TRBV2 and TRBJ2-7 gives the whole variable domain EPEVTQTPSHQVTQMGQEVILRCVPISNHLYFYWYRQILGQKVEFLVSFYNNEISEKSEIFDDQFSVERPDGSNFTLKIRSTKLEDSAMYFCASSALYEQYFGPGTRLTVT.

The rearrangement joins TRBV7-8 to TRBJ2-7, with 12 bases that match TRBD1. V trimming: 1 base; J trimming: 2 bases; junction bases outside the gene matches: 12. The germline CDR1 and CDR2 sequences are SGHVS and FQNEAQ. The CDR3 loop spans 19 amino acids. The CDR3 DNA follows: TGTGCCAGCAGCTTAGATCTGGGACAGGGGGCGTTGAGGACCTACGAGCAGTACTTC. It codes for CASSLDLGQGALRTYEQYF.

This chain links TRBV5-6 with TRBJ1-4; TRBD1 agrees at 7 bases. The CDR3 spans 15 residues. CDR1 and CDR2 from the germline V gene are SGHDT and YYEEEE. Trimming took 5 bases from V and 8 from J; bases not matched to a gene: 12. DNA for the CDR3: TGTGCCAGCAGTCGCCCGGACAGGTTTGAAGAAAAACTGTTTTTT. It specifies CASSRPDRFEEKLFF. Full variable domain (outside the CDR3, taken from reference TRBV5-6 and TRBJ1-4): DAGVTQSPTHLIKTRGQQVTLRCSPKSGHDTVSWYQQALGQGPQFIFQYYEEEERQRGNFPDRFSGHQFPNYSSELNVNALLLGDSALYLCASSRPDRFEEKLFFGSGTQLSVL.

The J gene is TRBJ1-2, the V gene TRBV10-3; 8 bases line up with TRBD1. V was pared by 3 bases and J by 4 bases, with 4 bases of the junction left unmatched. Looked up from germline, CDR1 is ENHRY and CDR2 is SYGVKD. The CDR3 is made up of 14 amino acids. CDR3 nucleotides: TGTGCCATCAGTGAAGACAGGGGTAGCTATGGCTACACCTTC. Protein product: CAISEDRGSYGYTF.